This TCR beta chain emerged from a study of OX40 agonist ivuxolimab in advanced cancers. With respect to the entire study: Ivuxolimab, which targeted the costimulatory receptor OX40 (CD134), was an agonistic, fully human IgG2 monoclonal antibody. Intravenous ivuxolimab was administered to patients every 2 weeks at six dose levels: 0.01, 0.1, 0.3, 1.5, 3 and 10 mg/kg. Among the 50 to 55 dose-escalation patients, around 19 had hepatocellular carcinoma, 15 melanoma, 9 renal cell carcinoma and 9 head and neck cancer. In the dose-escalation cohort, over 65% of patients were male, and the mean age was roughly 60 years, with a range of roughly 20 to 79. Prior anti-PD-1, anti-PD-L1 or anti-CTLA-4 therapy was permitted, and 30% to 45% of dose-escalation patients had received checkpoint inhibitors. Three dose-escalation patients achieved partial responses, one with hepatocellular carcinoma and two with cutaneous melanoma. The point of sequencing TCRbeta in the periphery was to test whether ivuxolimab changed TCR sequence diversity and drove clonal T-cell expansion. The monotherapy dose-escalation portion (N ≈ 50 patients) of the phase I ivuxolimab trial is reported in the paper. General study outcomes and caveats: After ivuxolimab, expanded clones were on average more numerous among CD8+ T cells than among CD4+ T cells. In the 0.1-3.0 mg/kg groups, partial responders were among the patients with the lowest normalized peripheral clonal expansion, particularly in CD8+ T cells. Antigen specificity was not determined for the clonally expanded peripheral T cells. Low levels of normalized T-cell clonal expansion were also seen in some patients who did not respond. At doses from 0.1 to 3.0 mg/kg, clonal expansion was seen in both CD4+ and CD8+ blood T cells between baseline and week 6.

For sequencing of the TCRbeta CDR3 region, genomic DNA was extracted from the sorted cells. The immunoSEQ Assay was used for sequencing of TCRbeta CDR3 regions. TCRdb obtained this table from immuneACCESS and retained in-frame rearrangements with V and J assigned. These tables miss some clones; where compared with another copy, unresolved V genes account for less than half of the shortfall, and the remainder is unexplained. The sample table holds under 80,000 clones, of which 75% to 90% were seen once. The ten largest account for 2% to 2.5% of the sample. Patients with autoimmune disease history or receiving systemic immunosuppression were excluded from the trial. Peripheral blood for TCR sequencing was collected from all dose cohorts at baseline, on cycle 4 day 1, and on cycle 7 day 1. Samples were obtained from an open-label, multicenter, first-in-human phase I dose-escalation trial of ivuxolimab. Adults with locally advanced or metastatic melanoma, renal cell, hepatocellular, or head and neck squamous cell carcinoma were enrolled in the trial. Before TCR sequencing, CD4+ T cells and CD8+ T cells from peripheral blood were sorted into separate populations.

The germline V gene encodes CDR1 SGDLS and CDR2 YYNGEE. The CDR3 goes from the cysteine to the phenylalanine over 15 residues. Only CDR3 DNA remains: 45 bases, in frame from the first base. Trimming takes 0 bases from V and 0 bases from J, and the germline ends sit 7 bases apart. As to this clone: There is no known antigen for this receptor. Base qualities are not provided; no much larger clone lies one nucleotide away.

Rearrangement joined TRBV9 to TRBJ1-5; the D gene is perhaps TRBD1, on 5 matching bases. This receptor was obtained from an adult with an advanced solid tumor such as melanoma, head and neck, liver or kidney cancer. The material sequenced was CD4+ or CD8+ T cells sorted from blood, taken in a trial of the OX40 agonist ivuxolimab. This receptor has the CDR3 CASSVGGSSNQPQHF. The DNA reads TGTGCCAGCAGCGTAGGGGGGAGTAGCAATCAGCCCCAGCATTTT.